This TCR beta chain was captured in a study of blood T cell repertoires in COVID-19. The method was immunoSEQ multiplex PCR; TCRdb's version includes in-frame clones alone and lacks a portion of them. The sample contains 300,000 to 350,000 clones, over 70% of which appear only once. Germline V lookup: CDR1 MNHEY, CDR2 SVGEGT. V lost 5 bases to trimming and J lost 5 bases; unmatched junction nucleotides: 8. The CDR3 contains 14 residues. The chain carries TRBV6-2 or TRBV6-3 and TRBJ2-5; TRBD1 matches 7 bases. The origin of this receptor is a young man with active or convalescent COVID-19. Input material: peripheral blood. The CDR3 reads CASSPGGEAETQYF. DNA of the CDR3: TGTGCCAGCAGTCCAGGGGGAGAAGCTGAGACCCAGTACTTC.